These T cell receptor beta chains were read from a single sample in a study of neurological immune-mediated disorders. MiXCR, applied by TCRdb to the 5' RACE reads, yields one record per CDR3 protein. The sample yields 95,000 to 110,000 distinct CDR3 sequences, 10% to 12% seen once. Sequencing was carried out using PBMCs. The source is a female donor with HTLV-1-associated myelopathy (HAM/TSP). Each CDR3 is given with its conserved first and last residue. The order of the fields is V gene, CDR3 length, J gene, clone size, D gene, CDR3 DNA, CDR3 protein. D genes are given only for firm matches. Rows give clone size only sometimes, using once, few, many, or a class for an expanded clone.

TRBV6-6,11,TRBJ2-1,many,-,TGTGCCAGCAGTCAGGGCTATGAGCAGTTCTTC,CASSQGYEQFF
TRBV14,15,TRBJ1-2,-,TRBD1,TGTGCCAGCAGCCTCAGGGACAGCGAAAACTATGGCTACACCTTC,CASSLRDSENYGYTF
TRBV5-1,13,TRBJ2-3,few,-,TGCGCCAGCAGCTTAAAACAAACAGATACGCAGTATTTT,CASSLKQTDTQYF
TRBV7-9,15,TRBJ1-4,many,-,TGTGCCAGCAGCTTAGGACGGACAACTAATGAAAAACTGTTTTTT,CASSLGRTTNEKLFF
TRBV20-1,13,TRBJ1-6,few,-,TGCAGTGCTAGTAGAGTGATAAATTCACCCCTCCACTTT,CSASRVINSPLHF
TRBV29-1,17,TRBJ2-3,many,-,TGCAGCATTACAAAGGGGGGACGCCACCATCCCGCAGATACGCAGTATTTT,CSITKGGRHHPADTQYF
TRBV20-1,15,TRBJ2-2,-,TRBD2,TGCAGTGCTAGAGTGGGGGGGGAGGGGCCCGGGGAGCTGTTTTTT,CSARVGGEGPGELFF
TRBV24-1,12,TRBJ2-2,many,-,TGTGCCACCAGTAGGATGACCGGGGAGCTGTTTTTT,CATSRMTGELFF
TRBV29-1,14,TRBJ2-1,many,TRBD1,TGCAGCGTTGTCGGACAGGAACACCACAATGAGCAGTTCTTC,CSVVGQEHHNEQFF
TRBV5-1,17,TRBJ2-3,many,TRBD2,TGCGCCAGCAGCCCGGGACTAGCGGGGCCCTTTACAGATACGCAGTATTTT,CASSPGLAGPFTDTQYF
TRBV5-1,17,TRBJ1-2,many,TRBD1,TGCGCCAGCAGCTTGGCCCCAGGACAGGGGAGCGGCTATGGCTACACCTTC,CASSLAPGQGSGYGYTF
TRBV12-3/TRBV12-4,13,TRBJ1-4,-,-,TGTGCCAGCCGGGGTCAGATGGGTGAAAAACTGTTTTTT,CASRGQMGEKLFF
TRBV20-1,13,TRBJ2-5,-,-,TGCAGTGCTAGACACGACTACCAAGAGACCCAGTACTTC,CSARHDYQETQYF
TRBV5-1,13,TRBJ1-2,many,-,TGCGCCAGCAGTGAGACCCTGGACTATGGCTACACCTTC,CASSETLDYGYTF
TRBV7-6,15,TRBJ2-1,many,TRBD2,TGTGCCAGCAGCGCCAGCGGGAGCTCCTACAATGAGCAGTTCTTC,CASSASGSSYNEQFF
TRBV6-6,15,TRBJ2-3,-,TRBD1,TGTGCCAGCAGTCCGCCGGACAGGGGTGGAGATACGCAGTATTTT,CASSPPDRGGDTQYF
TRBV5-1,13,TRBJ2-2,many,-,TGCGCCAGCAGCTGGGACTCCTCCGGGGAGCTGTTTTTT,CASSWDSSGELFF
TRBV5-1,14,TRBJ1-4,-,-,TGCGCCAGCAGCTTGGGGCCAGGGACTGAAAAACTGTTTTTT,CASSLGPGTEKLFF
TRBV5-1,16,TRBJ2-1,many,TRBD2,TGCGCCAGCAGCTGGGGGGGACTAGCGGGCTCAGGAGAGCAGTTCTTC,CASSWGGLAGSGEQFF
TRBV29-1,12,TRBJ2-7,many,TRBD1,TGCAGCGCGACAGGGAACTCCTACGAGCAGTACTTC,CSATGNSYEQYF
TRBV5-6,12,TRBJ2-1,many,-,TGTGCCAGCAGCTTGGAGGAATATGAGCAGTTCTTC,CASSLEEYEQFF
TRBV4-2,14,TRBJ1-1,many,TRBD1,TGTGCCAGCAGCAGCACAGGGGTGAACACTGAAGCTTTCTTT,CASSSTGVNTEAFF
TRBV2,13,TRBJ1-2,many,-,TGTGCCAGCAGGGGATCGCTGGGCTTTGGCTACACCTTC,CASRGSLGFGYTF
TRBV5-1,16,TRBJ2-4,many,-,TGCGCCAGCAGCTTAACATTTGGGGCGGCCAAAAACATTCAGTACTTC,CASSLTFGAAKNIQYF
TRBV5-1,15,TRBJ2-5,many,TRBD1,TGCGCCAGCAGCCACGACAGGGGGCAGGTTGAGACCCAGTACTTC,CASSHDRGQVETQYF
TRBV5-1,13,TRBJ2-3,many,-,TGCGCCAGCAGCTGGCGCAGCACAGATACGCAGTATTTT,CASSWRSTDTQYF
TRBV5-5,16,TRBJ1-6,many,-,TGTGCCAGCAGCTTGGAAGGTGGGCTGCTTAATTCACCCCTCCACTTT,CASSLEGGLLNSPLHF
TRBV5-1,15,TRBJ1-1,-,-,TGCGCCAGCAGCTTGTTTGCGGCGGGGGACACTGAAGCTTTCTTT,CASSLFAAGDTEAFF